Presented here are 18 T cell receptor beta chains from one specimen sequenced in a study of PD-1 blockade in classical Hodgkin lymphoma. Libraries were prepared by immunoSEQ multiplex PCR; TCRdb keeps only in-frame clonotypes and omits some of them. The sample has approximately 25,000 clones; almost 70% are singletons. Every single patient, without exception, relapsed after autologous stem cell transplantation, and brentuximab vedotin exposure varied. Sequences were derived from peripheral blood mononuclear cells (PBMCs), sampled at baseline. The receptor source for this set is a human donor with classical Hodgkin lymphoma.

The chain carries TRBV5-5 and TRBJ1-5; D uncertain. The CDR3 consists of 13 residues. Between the trimmed V and J ends, which lost 3 bases and 8 bases, there was a span of 12 bases. The V gene's germline CDR1 is SGHKS and CDR2 YYEKEE (reference sequence). CDR3: CASSSIPGEPQHF. CDR3 DNA sequence: TGTGCCAGCAGCTCTATCCCCGGAGAGCCCCAGCATTTT. The variable domain in full, with the rest retrieved from reference TRBV5-5 and TRBJ1-5, is DAGVTQSPTHLIKTRGQQVTLRCSPISGHKSVSWYQQVLGQGPQFIFQYYEKEERGRGNFPDRFSARQFPNYSSELNVNALLLGDSALYLCASSSIPGEPQHFGDGTRLSIL.

This clone has just one count. This chain links TRBV7-6 with TRBJ2-7; the D gene is possibly TRBD1 (6 bases). Per the germline V gene, CDR1 is SGHVS and CDR2 is FNYEAQ. The CDR3 covers 14 residues. V shed 2 bases and J shed 4 bases, with 12 bases lying between them. This CDR3 reads CASSLFSGEYEQYF. CDR3 sequence (DNA): TGTGCCAGCAGCTTATTTTCAGGGGAATACGAGCAGTACTTC.

This chain joins TRBV5-6 and TRBJ1-6; 7 bases align to TRBD1. The CDR3 is made up of 17 amino acids. From germline, CDR1 is SGHDT and CDR2 YYEEEE. V lost 4 bases to trimming and J lost 3 bases; unmatched junction nucleotides: 10. The CDR3 loop is CASSPPQTGFYNSPLHF. The CDR3 region has the DNA TGTGCCAGCAGCCCACCGCAGACAGGGTTCTATAATTCACCCCTCCACTTT.

The CDR3 nucleotides are TGTGCCAGCAGCTTGGCCGGGGCCTCTGGGGGCTACACCTTC. Protein: CASSLAGASGGYTF. The chain recombines TRBV5-4 with TRBJ1-2; a weak D match, TRBD1 (5 bases). This CDR3 spans 14 amino acids. Per the germline V gene, CDR1 is SGHNT and CDR2 is YYREEE (reference sequence). V was pared by 0 bases and J by 8 bases, with 14 bases between.

The rearrangement uses TRBV5-1 and TRBJ2-2; 9 bases agree with TRBD1. With V trimmed by 4 bases and J by 3 bases, 4 bases remained unmatched. The CDR3 is 15 residues long. CDR1 is SGHRS and CDR2 is YFSETQ in the germline V gene. The CDR3 bases are TGCGCCAGCAGCACCGGACAGGGGTACACCGGGGAGCTGTTTTTT. This codes for CASSTGQGYTGELFF.

The chain links TRBV10-3 to TRBJ1-4, with D maybe TRBD1 (5 bases). This CDR3 is 18 amino acids long. Trimming cost V 3 bases and J 0 bases, with 17 bases left between them. From germline, CDR1 is ENHRY and CDR2 SYGVKD. The CDR3 is CAISEKGLSFPTNEKLFF. CDR3 coding DNA: TGTGCCATCAGTGAAAAGGGGCTTAGTTTTCCAACTAATGAAAAACTGTTTTTT.

This clone was counted between two and nine times. CDR3 nucleotides: TGTGCCACCGGTTACGATGGCTACACCTTC. Translation gives CATGYDGYTF. The J gene is TRBJ1-2, the V gene TRBV28; D gene unclear. V lost 10 bases and J lost 6, with 9 bases in between. Germline values: CDR1 MDHEN, CDR2 SYDVKM. CDR3 size: 10 residues.

The CDR3 reads CASNQGQRYEQYF. The CDR3 DNA reads as TGTGCCAGCAATCAGGGTCAGCGGTACGAGCAGTACTTC. V and J are TRBV2 and TRBJ2-7, with D perhaps being TRBD1 or TRBD2 (5 bases each). V shed 7 bases and J shed 4 bases, with 14 bases lying between them. CDR3 length: 13 amino acids. Germline-derived CDR1 and CDR2 are SNHLY and FYNNEI. Full variable domain (missing parts from reference TRBV2 and TRBJ2-7): EPEVTQTPSHQVTQMGQEVILRCVPISNHLYFYWYRQILGQKVEFLVSFYNNEISEKSEIFDDQFSVERPDGSNFTLKIRSTKLEDSAMYFCASNQGQRYEQYFGPGTRLTVT.

The CDR3 loop reads CAVTGGAGTGELFF. CDR3 nucleotides: TGTGCCGTGACAGGGGGCGCCGGGACCGGGGAGCTGTTTTTT. The gene calls are TRBV10-3 and TRBJ2-2; TRBD1 agrees at 10 bases. The length of the CDR3 is 14 residues. Trimming at V came to 11 bases and at J to 5 bases, leaving 8 bases not matched to a gene. The V gene's germline CDR1 is ENHRY and CDR2 SYGVKD.

The chain links TRBV4-3 to TRBJ2-3; D gene uncertain. CDR3 length: 14 residues. CDR1 and CDR2 (germline): LGHNA, YSLEER. V lost 4 bases and J lost 10, with 18 bases in between. The CDR3 region has the DNA TGCGCCAGCAGCCTTCGGACGGTCAGGTCGGCGCAGTATTTT. This encodes CASSLRTVRSAQYF.

V and J are TRBV11-3 and TRBJ1-3; D gene uncertain. V gave up 1 base and J gave up 4 bases, with 14 bases separating them. CDR1 and CDR2 (germline): SGHNT, YENEEA. CDR3 length: 16 residues. As DNA, the CDR3 is TGTGCCAGCAGCTTAGGCCCTCACGAGGCGGGAAACACCATATATTTT. Protein product: CASSLGPHEAGNTIYF.

The chain links TRBV10-3 to TRBJ2-7, with a possible D match to TRBD2 (6 bases). The germline V and J ends were trimmed by 6 bases and 0 bases, with 12 bases remaining between them. Germline assignment: CDR1 ENHRY and CDR2 SYGVKD. The CDR3 consists of 14 residues. The CDR3: CAISPGRSSYEQYF. CDR3 in DNA: TGTGCCATCAGCCCGGGGAGGAGCTCCTACGAGCAGTACTTC.

The rearrangement links TRBV10-3 to TRBJ1-2; the D gene is possibly TRBD1 (6 bases). CDR3 length equals 15 residues. Trimming left V 4 bases short and J 7 bases short, with 19 bases between. Germline CDR1 reads ENHRY; CDR2 reads SYGVKD. CDR3 amino acids: CAISGDPQGRRGYTF. The DNA of the CDR3 is TGTGCCATCAGTGGGGACCCACAGGGTCGGCGTGGCTACACCTTC.

This chain links TRBV28 with TRBJ1-5, with 7 bases that match TRBD1. This CDR3 contains 16 residues. J lost 6 bases, V lost 0 bases, and 8 bases had no gene match. Germline values: CDR1 MDHEN, CDR2 SYDVKM. The CDR3 region is CASSLWGGGGRQPQHF. CDR3 DNA sequence: TGTGCCAGCAGTTTATGGGGGGGAGGGGGCCGTCAGCCCCAGCATTTT.

This chain links TRBV4-3 with TRBJ2-7; 7 positions agree with TRBD2. Trimming at V came to 2 bases and at J to 6 bases, leaving 13 bases not matched to a gene. Germline CDR1 reads LGHNA; CDR2 reads YSLEER. The CDR3 consists of 16 residues. The chain's CDR3 is CASSQNRGDLWGEQYF. CDR3 nucleotide sequence: TGCGCCAGCAGCCAAAATCGGGGGGACCTATGGGGCGAGCAGTACTTC.

V usage is TRBV4-2 and J usage is TRBJ1-4; no clear D gene. CDR1 is LGHNA, CDR2 YNFKEQ, per germline. The V end lost 0 bases, the J end lost 8 bases, and 10 bases lay between the germline ends. CDR3 length: 14 residues. CDR3 DNA sequence: TGTGCCAGCAGCCAAGAGCTCTGGGAGGAAAAACTGTTTTTT. This codes for CASSQELWEEKLFF.

The chain carries TRBV2 and TRBJ2-5; D gene ambiguous. In germline, CDR1 is SNHLY, CDR2 FYNNEI. Trimming cost V 3 bases and J 5 bases, with 13 bases left between them. The CDR3 is made up of 14 amino acids. The CDR3 reads CASSDILGMETQYF. Here the CDR3 DNA reads TGTGCCAGCAGTGACATCTTGGGGATGGAGACCCAGTACTTC.

The V and J genes are TRBV4-1 and TRBJ2-1, with TRBD1 matching 7 bases. Germline CDR1 is MGHRA and CDR2 is YSYEKL. This CDR3 spans 13 amino acids. Trimming cost V 8 bases and J 6 bases; bases outside gene matches: 7. The CDR3 DNA sequence: TGCGCCAGCCGAACACAGGGGTCCAATGAGCAGTTCTTC. Translating it yields CASRTQGSNEQFF.